Below, 27 T cell receptor beta chains from the same sample are listed, as sequenced in a study of T cell responses to AZD1222 COVID-19 vaccine. TCRdb keeps only in-frame clones here, not all; method: immunoSEQ multiplex PCR. The table includes around 180,000 clones, 90% to 95% detected once. The material sequenced was peripheral blood, taken on day 0 of AZD1222 vaccination. The receptors here all came from an adult in good health.

The J gene is TRBJ2-3, the V gene TRBV28; 11 bases match TRBD1. CDR1 MDHEN and CDR2 SYDVKM come from the germline V gene. V lost 7 bases, J lost 5 bases, and 8 bases stayed unmatched. This CDR3 is 15 amino acids long. CDR3: CASIKGTGGLDTQYF. CDR3 nucleotide sequence: TGTGCCAGCATTAAAGGGACAGGGGGATTAGATACGCAGTATTTT. Complete variable domain (other parts from reference TRBV28 and TRBJ2-3): DVKVTQSSRYLVKRTGEKVFLECVQDMDHENMFWYRQDPGLGLRLIYFSYDVKMKEKGDIPEGYSVSREKKERFSLILESASTNQTSMYLCASIKGTGGLDTQYFGPGTRLTVL.

The rearrangement joins TRBV2 to TRBJ1-3; D unclear. The CDR3 is 13 amino acids. V lost 7 bases to trimming and J lost 0 bases, with 7 bases between them. Germline assignment: CDR1 SNHLY and CDR2 FYNNEI. CDR3 in amino acids: CASNGRSGNTIYF. The CDR3 DNA is TGTGCCAGCAATGGGCGCTCTGGAAACACCATATATTTT.

V is TRBV10-1 and J is TRBJ2-1; D gene ambiguous. With 3 bases removed from V and 0 bases from J, the gap between germline ends came to 12 bases. This CDR3 is 16 amino acids long. Germline V gene lookup returns CDR1 WNHNN and CDR2 SYGVQD (reference sequence). CDR3 sequence (DNA): TGCGCCAGCAGTGACCAGCGTTCGAGCTCCTACAATGAGCAGTTCTTC. Protein: CASSDQRSSSYNEQFF.

Only one count was recorded for this clone. V and J are TRBV28 and TRBJ1-1, with D hard to call. Between the trimmed V and J ends, which lost 5 bases and 4 bases, there was a span of 14 bases. In germline, CDR1 is MDHEN, CDR2 SYDVKM. CDR3 size: 14 residues. CDR3 in amino acids: CASSPTHRSTEAFF. The CDR3, as DNA: TGTGCCAGCAGTCCGACGCATCGTAGCACTGAAGCTTTCTTT.

The chain carries TRBV6-5 and TRBJ2-5; D might be TRBD2 (6 bases). Trimming took off 2 bases at V and 13 bases at J, with 11 bases between the two ends. Germline CDR1 and CDR2: MNHEY and SVGAGI. The CDR3 has 11 residues. CDR3 sequence: CASSYGGRWYF. Here the CDR3 DNA reads TGTGCCAGCAGTTACGGAGGGAGATGGTACTTC.

The rearrangement joins TRBV5-6 to TRBJ2-7; TRBD1 is a possible D gene (6 bases). CDR1 and CDR2 from the germline V gene are SGHDT and YYEEEE. With 6 bases removed from V and 4 bases from J, the gap between germline ends came to 17 bases. The CDR3 consists of 14 residues. CDR3 in amino acids: CASTVGARPYEQYF. CDR3 bases: TGTGCCAGCACCGTGGGGGCGAGACCTTACGAGCAGTACTTC. The full variable domain, completed using reference TRBV5-6 and TRBJ2-7, is DAGVTQSPTHLIKTRGQQVTLRCSPKSGHDTVSWYQQALGQGPQFIFQYYEEEERQRGNFPDRFSGHQFPNYSSELNVNALLLGDSALYLCASTVGARPYEQYFGPGTRLTVT.

V gene TRBV7-2 combines with J gene TRBJ2-4; 7 nucleotides line up with TRBD2. This CDR3 spans 16 amino acids. Germline V gene data show CDR1 as SGHTA and CDR2 as FQGNSA. The junction had 3 bases not matched to a gene; V was cut back by 0 bases and J by 1 base. The CDR3 reads CASSLAGGNAKNIQYF. The DNA of the CDR3 is TGTGCCAGCAGCTTAGCGGGAGGGAACGCCAAAAACATTCAGTACTTC.

The count of this clone is one. This chain links TRBV28 with TRBJ2-1, with 10 bases fitting TRBD2. In germline, CDR1 is MDHEN, CDR2 SYDVKM. J lost 8 bases, V lost 7 bases, and 11 bases had no gene match. This CDR3 contains 15 residues. CDR3: CASMSSGGIGDEQFF. Here the CDR3 DNA reads TGTGCCAGCATGAGTAGCGGGGGGATAGGCGATGAGCAGTTCTTC. The variable domain in full, with the rest retrieved from reference TRBV28 and TRBJ2-1, is DVKVTQSSRYLVKRTGEKVFLECVQDMDHENMFWYRQDPGLGLRLIYFSYDVKMKEKGDIPEGYSVSREKKERFSLILESASTNQTSMYLCASMSSGGIGDEQFFGPGTRLTVL.

This rearrangement joins TRBV7-9 to TRBJ2-7, with D perhaps TRBD2 (5 bases). The V gene's germline CDR1 is SEHNR and CDR2 FQNEAQ (reference sequence). CDR3 size: 14 residues. The germline V and J ends were trimmed by 2 bases and 3 bases, with 11 bases remaining between them. CDR3 sequence: CASSLFAGGYEQYF. CDR3 coding DNA: TGTGCCAGCAGCTTATTTGCAGGAGGCTACGAGCAGTACTTC.

This chain links TRBV30 with TRBJ2-7; TRBD2 matches 10 bases. V shed 0 bases and J 3 bases; nucleotides not matched to a gene: 5. CDR3 length: 15 amino acids. CDR1 and CDR2 (germline): GTSNPN, SVGIG (reference sequence). This CDR3 reads CAWSVPTSGHYEQYF. The DNA for the CDR3 is TGTGCCTGGAGTGTCCCGACTAGCGGGCACTACGAGCAGTACTTC.

This chain connects TRBV21-1 to TRBJ2-1; no check of the table's D call, TRBD1, against the DNA was made. TRBV21-1 is marked as a pseudogene. The CDR3 contains 14 residues. The CDR3 DNA reads TGTGCCAGCAGCAAAGAACCCAGGGAAGTTGAGCAGTTCTTC. As protein: CASSKEPREVEQFF.

The chain combines TRBV19 with TRBJ2-5, with 14 bases aligning to TRBD2. CDR1 is LNHDA, CDR2 SQIVND, per germline (reference sequence). CDR3 length: 15 amino acids. The trim removed 4 bases at V and 5 bases at J, leaving 3 bases unmatched. The CDR3 sequence: CASSKGLAGVETQYF. CDR3 nucleotide sequence: TGTGCCAGTAGTAAGGGACTAGCGGGAGTTGAGACCCAGTACTTC.

The chain couples TRBV5-1 to TRBJ1-4, with D maybe TRBD1 (6 bases). Deletions cut 3 bases from V and 0 bases from J, with 18 bases between. The CDR3 is made up of 18 amino acids. Germline CDR1 SGHRS, CDR2 YFSETQ. CDR3 sequence: CASSSPDGGLATNEKLFF. In nucleotides, the CDR3 is TGCGCCAGCAGCTCCCCTGATGGGGGGCTAGCAACTAATGAAAAACTGTTTTTT.

Note on this clone: At one boundary the junction diverges from the germline segment, which might be a read error. CDR3 residues: CASSLTGTNKQFF. As DNA, the CDR3 is TGTGCCAGCAGTTTAACCGGGACCAATAAGCAGTTCTTC. The V gene is TRBV28, the J gene TRBJ2-1, with D possibly called TRBD1 or TRBD2 (5 bases each). This CDR3 has 13 amino acids. Germline V gene sequence: CDR1 MDHEN, CDR2 SYDVKM.

CDR3 loop: CATSDLRDRATDTQYF. CDR3 nucleotides: TGTGCCACCAGTGACCTCCGGGACAGGGCCACAGATACGCAGTATTTT. The J gene is TRBJ2-3, the V gene TRBV24-1, with TRBD1 matching over 9 bases. The V and J ends lost 4 bases and 2 bases, in that order; junction bases with no gene match: 6. The CDR3 extends over 16 amino acids. CDR1 is KGHDR, CDR2 SFDVKD, per germline.

The chain carries TRBV28 and TRBJ2-7, with 7 nucleotides matching TRBD2. V gave up 7 bases and J gave up 1 base; unmatched junction bases: 7. The CDR3 has 14 amino acids. The germline V gene encodes CDR1 MDHEN and CDR2 SYDVKM. The CDR3 here is CASTPFGGSYEQYF. The DNA of the CDR3 is TGTGCCAGCACCCCCTTCGGGGGGTCCTACGAGCAGTACTTC.

In regard to this clone: At one end the junction does not follow the germline gene, possibly because of a read error. The rearrangement joins TRBV24-1 to TRBJ1-2; 9 nucleotides agree with TRBD1. CDR1 KGHDR and CDR2 SFDVKD come from the germline V gene. This CDR3 is 14 amino acids long. CDR3 sequence (DNA): TGTGCCACCAGTGAGACCGGGACAGGGCACCCGACAAACTTC. This translates into CATSETGTGHPTNF.

The chain recombines TRBV9 with TRBJ2-3; D gene ambiguous. The CDR3 loop spans 15 amino acids. Germline CDR1 and CDR2: SGDLS and YYNGEE. The V and J ends lost 1 base and 0 bases respectively, with 9 bases between them. CDR3 region: CASSVLAASTDTQYF. The CDR3 DNA follows: TGTGCCAGCAGCGTACTCGCGGCTAGCACAGATACGCAGTATTTT.

The rearrangement links TRBV10-3 to TRBJ1-3; 9 positions agree with TRBD1. The CDR3 totals 18 residues. The V and J ends lost 4 bases and 7 bases, in that order; junction bases with no gene match: 17. Germline assignment: CDR1 ENHRY and CDR2 SYGVKD. In DNA, the CDR3 is TGTGCCATCAGTGCCCCTGCTATACCCGGGACAGGGATCAACACCATATATTTT. Residues: CAISAPAIPGTGINTIYF.

This chain connects TRBV28 to TRBJ1-2; 9 bases agree with TRBD1. Losses at the gene ends were 5 bases for V and 4 bases for J; bases not matched to a gene: 5. Germline V gene data show CDR1 as MDHEN and CDR2 as SYDVKM. CDR3 length: 14 residues. For the CDR3, the DNA is TGTGCCAGCAGTCTACAGGGGGCTCCCTATGGCTACACCTTC. This codes for CASSLQGAPYGYTF.

Only one count was recorded for this clone. This chain connects TRBV6-5 to TRBJ1-5; 8 nucleotides line up with TRBD1. The CDR3 has 15 amino acids. CDR1 MNHEY and CDR2 SVGAGI come from the germline V gene. Germline trimming cut 5 bases from V and 6 bases from J; bases unmatched to any gene: 9. CDR3 sequence: CASSRQGIPTQPQHF. CDR3 nucleotide sequence: TGTGCCAGCAGTCGACAGGGGATACCCACTCAGCCCCAGCATTTT.

This chain uses TRBV2 with TRBJ2-7; 7 nucleotides line up with TRBD1. The CDR3 has 11 residues. Per germline, CDR1 SNHLY and CDR2 FYNNEI. V lost 5 bases to trimming and J lost 6 bases; unmatched junction nucleotides: 1. CDR3 bases: TGTGCCAGCAGTACAGGGGTCGAGCAGTACTTC. Its translation: CASSTGVEQYF. The whole variable domain, filled in from reference TRBV2 and TRBJ2-7, reads EPEVTQTPSHQVTQMGQEVILRCVPISNHLYFYWYRQILGQKVEFLVSFYNNEISEKSEIFDDQFSVERPDGSNFTLKIRSTKLEDSAMYFCASSTGVEQYFGPGTRLTVT.

V is TRBV9 and J is TRBJ1-3; D is perhaps TRBD1 (5 bases). The V and J ends lost 3 bases and 0 bases respectively, with 13 bases between them. Per the germline V gene, CDR1 is SGDLS and CDR2 is YYNGEE. The CDR3 has 16 amino acids. CDR3 in amino acids: CASSAEQVPSGNTIYF. The CDR3 region has the DNA TGTGCCAGCAGCGCAGAACAGGTCCCCTCTGGAAACACCATATATTTT.

The rearrangement uses TRBV12-3 or TRBV12-4 and TRBJ2-6; no firm D call. This CDR3 comprises 13 residues. The germline V and J ends were trimmed by 6 bases and 5 bases, with 8 bases remaining between them. CDR3 DNA: TGTGCCAGCAGCCTCGTCTGGGCCAACGTCCTGACTTTC. Amino acid sequence: CASSLVWANVLTF.

This sequence joins TRBV10-3 and TRBJ1-5; D uncertain. This CDR3 region has 14 residues. Deletions cut 0 bases from V and 4 bases from J, with 7 bases between. CDR1 and CDR2 from the germline V gene are ENHRY and SYGVKD. The chain's CDR3 is CAISESFGNQPQHF. CDR3 sequence (DNA): TGTGCCATCAGTGAGTCTTTCGGGAATCAGCCCCAGCATTTT.

The chain employs TRBV11-2 and TRBJ2-7; 11 bases line up with TRBD2. Germline V gives CDR1 SGHAT, CDR2 FQNNGV. This CDR3 is built from 14 residues. J gave up 12 bases and V 5 bases, and 12 bases lay outside the gene matches. The CDR3 loop is CASSPGTSGYIGYF. For the CDR3, the DNA is TGTGCCAGCAGCCCCGGGACTAGCGGTTATATCGGGTACTTC. The whole variable domain, filled in from reference TRBV11-2 and TRBJ2-7, reads EAGVAQSPRYKIIEKRQSVAFWCNPISGHATLYWYQQILGQGPKLLIQFQNNGVVDDSQLPKDRFSAERLKGVDSTLKIQPAKLEDSAVYLCASSPGTSGYIGYFGPGTRLTVT.

The chain couples TRBV1 to TRBJ2-2; the D segment call TRBD2 is taken from the table without a DNA check. TRBV1 is flagged as a pseudogene. CDR3 size: 16 residues. CDR3 amino acids: CTSSPRLAGDTGELFF. The CDR3 bases are TGCACCAGCAGCCCCCGACTAGCGGGAGACACCGGGGAGCTGTTTTTT.